This T cell receptor (beta chain) appears in the sequencing data of a study of T-cell memory formation after mild COVID-19. Using constant-segment primers, 5'RACE produced TCR alpha and TCR beta cDNA libraries carrying sample barcodes and UMIs. Each CDR3 protein is one row after TCRdb ran MiXCR on the 5' RACE reads. This table has around 300,000 distinct CDR3 sequences, 8% to 9% appearing once. The germline CDR1 and CDR2 sequences are DFQATT and SNEGSKA (reference sequence). This CDR3 has 15 residues. Trimming removed 4 bases from V and 6 bases from J, with 21 bases in between. For this clonotype: Its antigen remains unidentified.

Study-wide results and limits: Of the contracting clones, CD4+ ones lay mainly in CM and EM, and CD8+ ones in EMRA. Nothing showed for sure that second-wave clones peaking on day 37 were SARS-CoV-2 specific.

The rearrangement links TRBV20-1 to TRBJ1-1, with TRBD1 as a possible D gene (6 bases). Sequenced sample: PBMCs or a T cell subset sorted from them (not recorded which). The TCR sequence derives from a man aged 18 to 29 who had mild COVID-19 (a few samples of this study predate the infection). Cell type and time point are not known. This CDR3 reads CSATPPRGTLAEAFF. CDR3 nucleotide sequence: TGCAGTGCTACCCCCCCGAGGGGGACACTCGCTGAAGCTTTCTTT.